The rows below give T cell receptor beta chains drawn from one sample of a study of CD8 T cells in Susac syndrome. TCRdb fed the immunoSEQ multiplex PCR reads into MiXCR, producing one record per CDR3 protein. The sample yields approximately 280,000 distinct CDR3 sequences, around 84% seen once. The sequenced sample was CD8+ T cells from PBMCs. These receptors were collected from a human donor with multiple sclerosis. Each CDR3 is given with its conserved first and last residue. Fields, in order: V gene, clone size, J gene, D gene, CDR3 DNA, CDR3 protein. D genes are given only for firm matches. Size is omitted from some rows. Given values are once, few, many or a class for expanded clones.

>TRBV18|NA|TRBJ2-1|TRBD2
TGTGCCAGCTCACCACTGGGACTAGCGGGAGATGAGCAGTTCTTC
CASSPLGLAGDEQFF
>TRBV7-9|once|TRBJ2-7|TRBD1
TGTGCCAGCAGCCCGAGCCTGGGACAGGTCTTATACGAGCAGTACTTC
CASSPSLGQVLYEQYF
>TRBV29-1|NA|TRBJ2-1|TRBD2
TGCAGCGTCGCCGGGACTAGCGGGAGCAATGAGCAGTTCTTC
CSVAGTSGSNEQFF
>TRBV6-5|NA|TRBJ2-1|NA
TGTGCCAGCAGTTACCAACAGCAATGGGAGCAGTTCTTC
CASSYQQQWEQFF
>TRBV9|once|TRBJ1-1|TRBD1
TGTGCCAGCAGCGTAGCTGGACAGGGTGGGGCTGAAGCTTTCTTT
CASSVAGQGGAEAFF
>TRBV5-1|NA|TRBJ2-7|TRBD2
TGCGCCAGCAGCTTGAGTAGCGGGGGCTCCTACGAGCAGTACTTC
CASSLSSGGSYEQYF
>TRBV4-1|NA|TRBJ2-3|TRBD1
TGCGCCAGCAGCCTCCGGGACAGGGGCACAGATACGCAGTATTTT
CASSLRDRGTDTQYF
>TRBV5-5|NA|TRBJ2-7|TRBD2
TGTGCCAGCAGCCTGACTAGCGGGATGGTCCGCTACGAGCAGTACTTC
CASSLTSGMVRYEQYF
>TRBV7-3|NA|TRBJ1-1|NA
TGTGCCAGCAGCTTAGTAAGAACGGGGAACACTGAAGCTTTCTTT
CASSLVRTGNTEAFF
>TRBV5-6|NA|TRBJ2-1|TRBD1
TGTGCCAGCAGCTGGACAGGCGGGAATGAGCAGTTCTTC
CASSWTGGNEQFF
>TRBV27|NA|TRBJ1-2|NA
TGTGCCAGCAGCTCGGACAGCTACTATGGCTACACCTTC
CASSSDSYYGYTF
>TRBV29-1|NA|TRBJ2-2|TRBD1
TGCAGCGTTGAAGGAGACAGGGAAGGTTACACCGGGGAGCTGTTTTTT
CSVEGDREGYTGELFF
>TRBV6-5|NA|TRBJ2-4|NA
TGTGCCAGCAGTTACTCCCGGGTAGCGCTAGCCAAAAACATTCAGTACTTC
CASSYSRVALAKNIQYF
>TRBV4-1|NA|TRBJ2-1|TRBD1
TGCGCCAGCAGCGACAGGGGGTTGCTTAATGAGCAGTTCTTC
CASSDRGLLNEQFF
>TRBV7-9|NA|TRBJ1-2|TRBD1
TGTGCCAGCAGCTTAGGGGACAGAAACAATGGCTACACCTTC
CASSLGDRNNGYTF
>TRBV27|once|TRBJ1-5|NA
TGTGCCAGCAGTTTATATTCGAGCAATCAGCCCCAGCATTTT
CASSLYSSNQPQHF
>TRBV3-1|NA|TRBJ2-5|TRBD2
TGTGCCAGCAGCCAAGTAGGGACTAGCGGATACCAAGAGACCCAGTACTTC
CASSQVGTSGYQETQYF
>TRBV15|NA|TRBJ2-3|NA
TGTGCCACCAGCAGGTCAGCTAGCACAGATACGCAGTATTTT
CATSRSASTDTQYF
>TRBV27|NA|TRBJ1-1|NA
TGTGCCAGCAGTTCCCCCGGATCAGGGCGCACTGAAGCTTTCTTT
CASSSPGSGRTEAFF
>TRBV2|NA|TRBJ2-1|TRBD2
TGTGCCAGCAGTGACGGGAGGAGCTCCTACAATGAGCAGTTCTTC
CASSDGRSSYNEQFF
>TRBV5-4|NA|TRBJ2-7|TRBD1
TGTGCCAGCAGCTTGTCCACCGGGACAGGGAAAGAGCAGTACTTC
CASSLSTGTGKEQYF
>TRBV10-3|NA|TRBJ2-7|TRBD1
TGTGCCATCACCATGGACAGGGGGAATTACGAGCAGTACTTC
CAITMDRGNYEQYF
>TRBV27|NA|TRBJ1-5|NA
TGTGCCAGCAGTTTGTCTCCCTCCCGCAATCAGCCCCAGCATTTT
CASSLSPSRNQPQHF
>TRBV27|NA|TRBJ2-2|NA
TGTGCCAGCTGGAACGGGGAGCTGTTTTTT
CASWNGELFF
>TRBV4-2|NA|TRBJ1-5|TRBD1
TGTGCCAGCAGCCACGACAGGGTTAGCAATCAGCCCCAGCATTTT
CASSHDRVSNQPQHF
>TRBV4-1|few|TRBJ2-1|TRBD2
TGCGCCAGCAGCCGATCGAGGGGGACTAGCGGGAGCCACAACTTGGCTCGAAATGAGCAGTTCTTC
CASSRSRGTSGSHNLARNEQFF
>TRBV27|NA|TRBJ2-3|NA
TGTGCCAGCAGTTCCGGACGGGGATTCACAGATACGCAGTATTTT
CASSSGRGFTDTQYF
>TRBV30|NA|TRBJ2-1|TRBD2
TGTGCCTGGAGTGTCGGGACTAGCCTGGATGAGCAGTTCTTC
CAWSVGTSLDEQFF
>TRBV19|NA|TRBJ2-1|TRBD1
TGTGCCAGTAGTATCTGGCAGGGGGCGTTTGATCAAGGGCAGTTCTTC
CASSIWQGAFDQGQFF
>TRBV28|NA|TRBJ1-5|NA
TGTGCCAGCAGTCACCTGAGGGGGGATCAGCCCCAGCATTTT
CASSHLRGDQPQHF
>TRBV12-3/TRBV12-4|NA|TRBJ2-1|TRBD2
TGTGCCAGCAGGAGCGGGGGTGCCTACAATGAGCAGTTCTTC
CASRSGGAYNEQFF
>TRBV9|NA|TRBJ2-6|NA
TGTGCCAGCAGCGTAGCCCGAGGTGTTGGGGCCAACGTCCTGACTTTC
CASSVARGVGANVLTF
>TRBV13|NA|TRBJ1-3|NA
TGTGCCAGCAGCCTCAGATCTCGACAGGCCTCTGGAAACACCATATATTTT
CASSLRSRQASGNTIYF
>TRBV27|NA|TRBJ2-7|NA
TGTGCCAGCCCCCTTCGCGTGGGGCCCTCCTACGAGCAGTACTTC
CASPLRVGPSYEQYF
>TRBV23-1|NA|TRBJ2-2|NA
TGCGCCAGCAGTCAATCGGAAATGGCGAGGACCGGGGAGCTGTTTTTT
CASSQSEMARTGELFF
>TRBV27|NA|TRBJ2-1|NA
TGTGCCAGCGGACAAAATGAGCAGTTCTTC
CASGQNEQFF
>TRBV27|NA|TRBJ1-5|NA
TGTGCCAGCAGTTTGATTCCCAATGATCAGCCCCAGCATTTT
CASSLIPNDQPQHF
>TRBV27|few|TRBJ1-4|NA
TGTGCCAGCAGTCTTCAAGGTTCCAATGAAAAACTGTTTTTT
CASSLQGSNEKLFF
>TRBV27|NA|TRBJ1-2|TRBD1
TGTGCCAGCAGCCCGGACAGGGTTGGCGGCTACACCTTC
CASSPDRVGGYTF
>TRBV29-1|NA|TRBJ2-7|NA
TGCAGCGTTGAGGGGTGGGAAACCTACGAGCAGTACTTC
CSVEGWETYEQYF
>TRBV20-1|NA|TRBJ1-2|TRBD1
TGCAGTGCCAGGGACAGCTATGGCTACACCTTC
CSARDSYGYTF
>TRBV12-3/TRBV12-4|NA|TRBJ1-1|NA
TGTGCCAGCAGTTGGAAGGGTGTAAGGGCTGAAGCTTTCTTT
CASSWKGVRAEAFF
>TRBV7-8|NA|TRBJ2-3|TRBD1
TGTGCCAGCAGCTCGGACAGGGGGCTAAGGACAGATACGCAGTATTTT
CASSSDRGLRTDTQYF
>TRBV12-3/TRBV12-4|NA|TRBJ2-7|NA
TGTGCCAGCAGTTTAGGGATTGGGGGATACGAGCAGTACTTC
CASSLGIGGYEQYF
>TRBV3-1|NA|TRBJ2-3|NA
TGTGCCAGCAGCCAAGATTTGCGACCTCCTAGCACAGATACGCAGTATTTT
CASSQDLRPPSTDTQYF
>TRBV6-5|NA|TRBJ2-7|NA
TGTGCCAGCAGTTACGAGGGCTGCGAGCAGTACTTC
CASSYEGCEQYF
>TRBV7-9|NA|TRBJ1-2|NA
TGTGCCAGCAGCGTCGGGACAACCTATGGCTACACCTTC
CASSVGTTYGYTF